These 24 T cell receptor beta chains came from one sample sequenced in a study of T cells expressing NK-cell markers. TCRdb reprocessed the 5' RACE reads, with one entry per CDR3 protein and no DNA. The repertoire table contains 200,000 to 300,000 distinct CDR3 sequences. The sequenced material came from blood T cells: a sorted CD56 or NKG2C T cell subset, CD4+ or CD8+ T cells, or bulk PBMC T cells (not recorded which). These receptors originate from a man younger than 35 in good health.

The CDR3: CASSPTGANTEAFF. The chain employs TRBV5-1 and TRBJ1-1; TCRdb designates TRBD1, a call that cannot be tested without DNA. The CDR3 spans 14 residues. Germline assignment: CDR1 SGHRS and CDR2 YFSETQ.

The rearrangement joins TRBV12-3 or TRBV12-4 to TRBJ2-1. The CDR3 is 17 residues long. The CDR3 spells CASSLHKTSTSYNEQFF.

This chain joins TRBV5-1 and TRBJ2-3; TCRdb's D call of TRBD1 is untestable without DNA. This CDR3 is built from 15 residues. The germline V gene has CDR1 SGHRS and CDR2 YFSETQ. CDR3: CASGGAVPSTDTQYF.

This chain connects TRBV5-1 to TRBJ1-4; lacking DNA, the TRBD1 call made by TCRdb goes unchecked. Germline loops: CDR1 SGHRS, CDR2 YFSETQ. CDR3 length: 15 amino acids. CDR3 region: CASSLEGQGTEKLFF. The entire variable domain, with the rest obtained from reference TRBV5-1 and TRBJ1-4, is as follows: KAGVTQTPRYLIKTRGQQVTLSCSPISGHRSVSWYQQTPGQGLQFLFEYFSETQRNKGNFPGRFSGRQFSNSRSEMNVSTLELGDSALYLCASSLEGQGTEKLFFGSGTQLSVL.

The chain has TRBV12-3 or TRBV12-4 and TRBJ2-7; as DNA is missing, the TRBD1 call by TCRdb cannot be tested. The CDR3 runs 14 residues. The CDR3 region is CASSLLRPPYEQYF.

The genes are TRBV12-3 or TRBV12-4 and TRBJ1-4. CDR3 length: 15 amino acids. The CDR3 sequence: CASSLAQRKNEKLFF.

CDR3: CASTPGASGIYEQYF. The chain couples TRBV12-3 or TRBV12-4 to TRBJ2-7; no DNA is available, so the TRBD2 call from TCRdb remains unchecked. CDR3 size: 15 residues.

The chain carries TRBV20-1 and TRBJ2-3; checking the TCRdb D call of TRBD2 is not possible without DNA. The CDR3 runs 14 residues. From germline, CDR1 is DFQATT and CDR2 SNEGSKA (reference sequence). This chain's CDR3 is CSASPSPRADTQYF.

The rearrangement links TRBV6-1 to TRBJ2-3; TCRdb reports TRBD1, a call that lacks DNA to check it against. Germline V lookup: CDR1 MNHNS, CDR2 SASEGT. This CDR3 is 16 amino acids long. The CDR3 sequence is CASSDPLGGSTDTQYF.

This CDR3 reads CASSDDKLLASYNEQFF. The chain employs TRBV7-9 and TRBJ2-1. Germline V gene lookup returns CDR1 SEHNR and CDR2 FQNEAQ (reference sequence). The CDR3 is made up of 17 amino acids.

V and J are TRBV4-3 and TRBJ1-4; lacking DNA, the TRBD1 call made by TCRdb goes unchecked. In germline, CDR1 is LGHNA, CDR2 YSLEER. The CDR3 has 13 amino acids. The CDR3 loop reads CASSQVGQGLVFF.

The V call is TRBV12-3 or TRBV12-4, the J call TRBJ2-2. The CDR3 runs to 15 residues. The CDR3 sequence: CASSLLGLSTGELFF.

The chain recombines TRBV2 with TRBJ2-3; TCRdb's assignment of TRBD2 cannot be checked, as there is no DNA. The length of the CDR3 is 12 residues. Germline-derived CDR1 and CDR2 are SNHLY and FYNNEI. The chain's CDR3 is CASAREPDTQYF.

CDR3 residues: CASSRRTGVNYGYTF. The rearrangement uses TRBV12-3 or TRBV12-4 and TRBJ1-2; TCRdb's D gene call, TRBD1, goes unchecked for lack of DNA. The CDR3 spans 15 residues.

The chain employs TRBV29-1 and TRBJ2-3; the D gene TCRdb calls, TRBD1, cannot be checked with no DNA. The germline V gene encodes CDR1 SQVTM and CDR2 ANQGSEA. The CDR3 is 13 amino acids. This CDR3 reads CSGAGQGADTQYF.

The chain links TRBV6-5 to TRBJ2-5; TCRdb calls TRBD2, which cannot be checked without DNA. This CDR3 contains 17 residues. Per germline, CDR1 MNHEY and CDR2 SVGAGI. The CDR3: CASSYRGPSGQPETQYF.

The J gene is TRBJ2-1, the V gene TRBV20-1; TCRdb selects TRBD1, and the lack of DNA leaves this call unchecked. The CDR3 totals 13 residues. CDR1 and CDR2 from the germline V gene are DFQATT and SNEGSKA (reference sequence). CDR3 loop: CSANRDRVGEQFF.

This chain joins TRBV11-3 and TRBJ2-1; TCRdb picks TRBD2, but there is no DNA to check that call. This CDR3 is 14 amino acids long. Per germline, CDR1 SGHNT and CDR2 YENEEA. The CDR3 is CASSPAGDDNEQFF.

This chain links TRBV5-5 with TRBJ1-1; TCRdb selects TRBD1, and the lack of DNA leaves this call unchecked. CDR1 and CDR2 from the germline V gene are SGHKS and YYEKEE (reference sequence). The CDR3 length is 17 residues. Here the CDR3 reads CASTIFAPRTMNTEAFF. The full variable domain, its missing parts supplied by reference TRBV5-5 and TRBJ1-1, is DAGVTQSPTHLIKTRGQQVTLRCSPISGHKSVSWYQQVLGQGPQFIFQYYEKEERGRGNFPDRFSARQFPNYSSELNVNALLLGDSALYLCASTIFAPRTMNTEAFFGQGTRLTVV.

The chain has TRBV20-1 and TRBJ2-1; TCRdb reports TRBD2, a call that lacks DNA to check it against. CDR3 length equals 16 residues. CDR1 is DFQATT and CDR2 is SNEGSKA in the germline V gene (reference sequence). CDR3 protein: CSARDPGRKRENEQFF.

The chain is built from TRBV29-1 and TRBJ2-5; TCRdb picks TRBD1, but there is no DNA to check that call. This CDR3 has 13 amino acids. Germline CDR1 SQVTM, CDR2 ANQGSEA. The CDR3 loop reads CSVALAGAETQYF.

CDR3: CASSPRHDTGELFF. The rearrangement uses TRBV7-8 and TRBJ2-2. The germline V gene has CDR1 SGHVS and CDR2 FQNEAQ. The CDR3 has 14 amino acids.

The chain employs TRBV29-1 and TRBJ2-1; the D gene TCRdb calls, TRBD1, cannot be checked with no DNA. Germline loops: CDR1 SQVTM, CDR2 ANQGSEA. This CDR3 spans 13 amino acids. This CDR3 is CSVAGQPLDEQFF.

V usage is TRBV15 and J usage is TRBJ2-3; TCRdb's D gene call, TRBD2, goes unchecked for lack of DNA. Germline CDR1 and CDR2: LNHNV and YYDKDF (reference sequence). The CDR3 extends over 18 amino acids. Here the CDR3 reads CATSKGLAGGPSTDTQYF. The full variable domain, completed using reference TRBV15 and TRBJ2-3, is DAMVIQNPRYQVTQFGKPVTLSCSQTLNHNVMYWYQQKSSQAPKLLFHYYDKDFNNEADTPDNFQSRRPNTSFCFLDIRSPGLGDTAMYLCATSKGLAGGPSTDTQYFGPGTRLTVL.